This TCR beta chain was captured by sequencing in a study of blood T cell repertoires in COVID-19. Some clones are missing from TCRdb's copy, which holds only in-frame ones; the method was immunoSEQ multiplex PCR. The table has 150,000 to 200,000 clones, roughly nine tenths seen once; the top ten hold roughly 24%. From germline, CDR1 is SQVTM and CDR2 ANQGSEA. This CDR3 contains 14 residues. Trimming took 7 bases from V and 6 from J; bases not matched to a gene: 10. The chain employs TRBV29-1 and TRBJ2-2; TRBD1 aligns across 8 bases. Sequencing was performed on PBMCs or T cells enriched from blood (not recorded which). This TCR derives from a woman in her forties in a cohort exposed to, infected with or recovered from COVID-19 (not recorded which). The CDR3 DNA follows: TGCAGCGCATACGGACAGGGCGAGGCCGGGGAGCTGTTTTTT. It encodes CSAYGQGEAGELFF.